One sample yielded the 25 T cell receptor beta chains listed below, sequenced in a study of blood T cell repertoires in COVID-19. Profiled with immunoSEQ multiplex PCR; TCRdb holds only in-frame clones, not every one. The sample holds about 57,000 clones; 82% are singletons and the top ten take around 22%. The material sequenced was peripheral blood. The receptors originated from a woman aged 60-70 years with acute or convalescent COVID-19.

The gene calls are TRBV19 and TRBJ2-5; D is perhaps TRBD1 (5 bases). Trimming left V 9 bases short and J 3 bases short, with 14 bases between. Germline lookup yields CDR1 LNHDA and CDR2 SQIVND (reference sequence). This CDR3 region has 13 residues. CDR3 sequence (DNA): TGTGCCAGCCAACCGACAGCTGAAGAGACCCAGTACTTC. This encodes CASQPTAEETQYF.

The CDR3 spells CASSPATGGTGGRHQPQHF. DNA of the CDR3: TGTGCCAGCTCACCAGCTACCGGAGGGACAGGGGGTCGGCATCAGCCCCAGCATTTT. This chain joins TRBV18 and TRBJ1-5, with TRBD1 matching 11 bases. This CDR3 has 19 amino acids. Looked up from germline, CDR1 is KGHSH and CDR2 is LQKENI. J was trimmed by 5 bases and V by 2 bases; bases with no gene match: 14.

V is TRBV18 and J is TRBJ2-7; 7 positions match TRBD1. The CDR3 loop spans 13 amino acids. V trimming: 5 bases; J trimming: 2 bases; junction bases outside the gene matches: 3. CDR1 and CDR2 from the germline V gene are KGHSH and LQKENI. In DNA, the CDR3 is TGTGCCAGCTCAAGGGGACAGACCTACGAGCAGTACTTC. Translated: CASSRGQTYEQYF.

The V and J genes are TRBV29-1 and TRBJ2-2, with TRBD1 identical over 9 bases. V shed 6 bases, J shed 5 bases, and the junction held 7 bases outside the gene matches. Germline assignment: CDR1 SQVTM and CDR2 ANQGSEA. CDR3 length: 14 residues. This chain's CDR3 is CSVAGTGFTGELFF. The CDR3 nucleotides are TGCAGCGTAGCCGGGACAGGGTTTACCGGGGAGCTGTTTTTT.

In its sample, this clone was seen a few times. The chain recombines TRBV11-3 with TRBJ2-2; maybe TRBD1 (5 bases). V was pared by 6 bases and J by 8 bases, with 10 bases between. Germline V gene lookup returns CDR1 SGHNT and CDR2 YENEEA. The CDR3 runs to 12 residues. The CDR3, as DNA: TGTGCCAGCAGGGGGCCTTCAGGGGAGCTGTTTTTT. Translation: CASRGPSGELFF.

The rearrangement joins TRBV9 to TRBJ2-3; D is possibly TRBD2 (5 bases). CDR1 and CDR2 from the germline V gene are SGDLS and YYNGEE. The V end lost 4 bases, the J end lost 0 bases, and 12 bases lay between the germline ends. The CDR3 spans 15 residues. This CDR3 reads CASSFRTGSTDTQYF. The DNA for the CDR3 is TGTGCCAGCAGCTTCCGGACTGGTAGCACAGATACGCAGTATTTT.

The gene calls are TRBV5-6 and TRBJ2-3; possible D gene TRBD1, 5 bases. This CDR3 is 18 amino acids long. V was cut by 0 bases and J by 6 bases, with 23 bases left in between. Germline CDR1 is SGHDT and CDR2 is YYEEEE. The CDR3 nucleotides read TGTGCCAGCAGCTTGGCATCGTTGGTTGCGTCCAAGGGGGATACGCAGTATTTT. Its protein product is CASSLASLVASKGDTQYF.

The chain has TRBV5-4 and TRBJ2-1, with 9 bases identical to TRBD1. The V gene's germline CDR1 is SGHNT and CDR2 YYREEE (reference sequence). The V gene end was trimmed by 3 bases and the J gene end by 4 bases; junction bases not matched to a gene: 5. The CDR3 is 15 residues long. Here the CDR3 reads CASSWGGQGYNEQFF. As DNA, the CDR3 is TGTGCCAGCAGCTGGGGCGGACAGGGGTACAATGAGCAGTTCTTC.

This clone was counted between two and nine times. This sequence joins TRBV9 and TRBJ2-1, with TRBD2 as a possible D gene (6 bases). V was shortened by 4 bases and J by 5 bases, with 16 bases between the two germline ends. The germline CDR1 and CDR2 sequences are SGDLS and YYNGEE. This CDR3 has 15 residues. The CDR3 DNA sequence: TGTGCCAGCAGCCCCCGGGACTCCTCGGACAATGAGCAGTTCTTC. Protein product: CASSPRDSSDNEQFF.

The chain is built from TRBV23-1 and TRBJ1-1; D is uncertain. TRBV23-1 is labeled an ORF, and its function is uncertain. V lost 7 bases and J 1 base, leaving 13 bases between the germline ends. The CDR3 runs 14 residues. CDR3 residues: CASKLERPNTEAFF. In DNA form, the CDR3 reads TGCGCCAGCAAGTTGGAGAGGCCGAACACTGAAGCTTTCTTT.

CDR3 protein: CASTAQTGFRNSPLHF. The CDR3 nucleotides read TGTGCCAGTACCGCCCAAACAGGGTTCAGAAATTCACCCCTCCACTTT. The rearrangement joins TRBV19 to TRBJ1-6; tentatively, D is TRBD1 (6 bases). Per germline, CDR1 LNHDA and CDR2 SQIVND (reference sequence). V gave up 7 bases and J gave up 7 bases, with 20 bases separating them. The CDR3 sequence is 16 residues long.

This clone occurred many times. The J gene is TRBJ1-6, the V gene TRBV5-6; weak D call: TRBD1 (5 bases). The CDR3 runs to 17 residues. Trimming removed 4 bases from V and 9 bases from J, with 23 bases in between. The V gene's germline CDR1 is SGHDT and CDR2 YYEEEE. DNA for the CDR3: TGTGCCAGCAGCCACTCAAGAGACGCGGCAAGGGGTTCACCCCTCCACTTT. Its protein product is CASSHSRDAARGSPLHF. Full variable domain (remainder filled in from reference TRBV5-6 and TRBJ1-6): DAGVTQSPTHLIKTRGQQVTLRCSPKSGHDTVSWYQQALGQGPQFIFQYYEEEERQRGNFPDRFSGHQFPNYSSELNVNALLLGDSALYLCASSHSRDAARGSPLHFGNGTRLTVT.

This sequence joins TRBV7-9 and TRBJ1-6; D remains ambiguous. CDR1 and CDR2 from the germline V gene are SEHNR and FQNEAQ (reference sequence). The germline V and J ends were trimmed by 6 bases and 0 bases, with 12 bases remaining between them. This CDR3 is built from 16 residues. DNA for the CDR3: TGTGCCAGCAGAGGAGGGCTAAGCTCCTATAATTCACCCCTCCACTTT. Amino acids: CASRGGLSSYNSPLHF. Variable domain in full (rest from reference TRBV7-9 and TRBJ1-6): DTGVSQNPRHKITKRGQNVTFRCDPISEHNRLYWYRQTLGQGPEFLTYFQNEAQLEKSRLLSDRFSAERPKGSFSTLEIQRTEQGDSAMYLCASRGGLSSYNSPLHFGNGTRLTVT.

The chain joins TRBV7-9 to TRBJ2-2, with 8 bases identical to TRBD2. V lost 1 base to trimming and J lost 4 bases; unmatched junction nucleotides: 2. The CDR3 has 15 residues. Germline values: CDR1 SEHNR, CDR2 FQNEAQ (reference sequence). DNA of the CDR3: TGTGCCAGCAGCTTAGTTAGCGGGGCCACCGGGGAGCTGTTTTTT. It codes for CASSLVSGATGELFF.

The CDR3 coding sequence is TGTGCCAGTACCTCAATCGGGTTAGGAGCCAACGTCCTGACTTTC. Encoded protein: CASTSIGLGANVLTF. The V call is TRBV19, the J call TRBJ2-6; unclear D gene. Germline V gene lookup returns CDR1 LNHDA and CDR2 SQIVND (reference sequence). CDR3 length: 15 amino acids. The V end lost 7 bases, the J end lost 7 bases, and 17 bases lay between the germline ends. Full variable domain (missing parts from reference TRBV19 and TRBJ2-6): DGGITQSPKYLFRKEGQNVTLSCEQNLNHDAMYWYRQDPGQGLRLIYYSQIVNDFQKGDIAEGYSVSREKKESFPLTVTSAQKNPTAFYLCASTSIGLGANVLTFGAGSRLTVL.

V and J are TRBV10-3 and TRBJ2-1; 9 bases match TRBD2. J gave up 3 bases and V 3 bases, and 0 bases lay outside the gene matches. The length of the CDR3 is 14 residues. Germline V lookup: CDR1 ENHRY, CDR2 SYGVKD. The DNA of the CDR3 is TGTGCCATCAGTGAAGCGGGGGGCTACAATGAGCAGTTCTTC. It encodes CAISEAGGYNEQFF.

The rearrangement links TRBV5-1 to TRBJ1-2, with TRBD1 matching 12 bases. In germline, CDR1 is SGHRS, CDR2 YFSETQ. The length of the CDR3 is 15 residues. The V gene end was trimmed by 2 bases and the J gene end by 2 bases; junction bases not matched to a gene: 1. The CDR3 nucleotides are TGCGCCAGCAGCTTCGGGACAGGGGGCAACTATGGCTACACCTTC. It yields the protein CASSFGTGGNYGYTF.

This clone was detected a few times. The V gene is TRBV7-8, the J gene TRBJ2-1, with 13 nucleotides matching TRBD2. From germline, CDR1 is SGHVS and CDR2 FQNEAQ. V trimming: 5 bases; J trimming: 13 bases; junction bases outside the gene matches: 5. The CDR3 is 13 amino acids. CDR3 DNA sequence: TGTGCCAGCAGCGCAGGACTAGCGGGGGACCAGTTCTTC. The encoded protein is CASSAGLAGDQFF.

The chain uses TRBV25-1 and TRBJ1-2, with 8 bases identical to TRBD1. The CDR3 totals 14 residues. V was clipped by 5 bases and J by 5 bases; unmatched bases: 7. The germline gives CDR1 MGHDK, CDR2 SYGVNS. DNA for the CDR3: TGTGCCAGCAGTCCTTCCGGGACAGGTTATGGCTACACCTTC. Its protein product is CASSPSGTGYGYTF.

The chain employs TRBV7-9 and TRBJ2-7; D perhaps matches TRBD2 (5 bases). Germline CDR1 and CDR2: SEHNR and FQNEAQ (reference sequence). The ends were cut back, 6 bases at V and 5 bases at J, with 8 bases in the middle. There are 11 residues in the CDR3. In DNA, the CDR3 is TGTGCCAGCAGGGCCGGGGACGAGCAGTACTTC. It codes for CASRAGDEQYF.

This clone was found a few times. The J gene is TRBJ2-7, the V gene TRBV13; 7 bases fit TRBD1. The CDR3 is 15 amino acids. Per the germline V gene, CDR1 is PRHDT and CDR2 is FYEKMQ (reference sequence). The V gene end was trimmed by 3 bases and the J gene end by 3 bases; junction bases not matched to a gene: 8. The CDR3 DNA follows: TGTGCCAGCAGCTTCGAACAGGGGCTTCTCTACGAGCAGTACTTC. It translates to CASSFEQGLLYEQYF.

The CDR3 DNA reads as TGCAGCGTTGACGATCAGGGGGCGATCGGCTATGGCTACACCTTC. It translates to CSVDDQGAIGYGYTF. The V gene is TRBV29-1, the J gene TRBJ1-2; 8 bases line up with TRBD1. J was trimmed by 4 bases and V by 3 bases; bases with no gene match: 10. CDR1 is SQVTM, CDR2 ANQGSEA, per germline. This CDR3 has 15 residues. The whole variable domain, remainder taken from reference TRBV29-1 and TRBJ1-2, is SAVISQKPSRDICQRGTSLTIQCQVDSQVTMMFWYRQQPGQSLTLIATANQGSEATYESGFVIDKFPISRPNLTFSTLTVSNMSPEDSSIYLCSVDDQGAIGYGYTFGSGTRLTVV.

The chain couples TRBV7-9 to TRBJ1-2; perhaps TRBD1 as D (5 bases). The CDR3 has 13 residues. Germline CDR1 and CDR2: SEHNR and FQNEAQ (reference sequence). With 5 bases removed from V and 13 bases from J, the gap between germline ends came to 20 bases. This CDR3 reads CASSPSETPGGTF. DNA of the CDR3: TGTGCCAGCAGCCCCTCGGAGACACCCGGGGGCACCTTC.

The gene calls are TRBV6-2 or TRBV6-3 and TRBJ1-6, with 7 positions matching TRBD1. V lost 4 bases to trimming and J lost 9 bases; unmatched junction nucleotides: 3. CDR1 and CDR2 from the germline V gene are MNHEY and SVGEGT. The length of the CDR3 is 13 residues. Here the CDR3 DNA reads TGTGCCAGCAGTTGGGACAGAACTTCACCCCTCCACTTT. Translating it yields CASSWDRTSPLHF.

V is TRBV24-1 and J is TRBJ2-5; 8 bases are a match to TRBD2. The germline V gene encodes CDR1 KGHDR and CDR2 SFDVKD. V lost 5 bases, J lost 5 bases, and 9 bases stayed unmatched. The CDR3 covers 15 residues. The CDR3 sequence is CATSGRGGRAETQYF. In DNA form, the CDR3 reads TGTGCCACCAGTGGTCGGGGGGGCCGAGCGGAGACCCAGTACTTC.